This record covers a single T cell receptor (beta chain). There is no known antigen for this receptor. No base qualities exist here, and no much larger clone lies one base off it. The data derive from a study of early T cells in non-severe SARS-CoV-2 infection (dated by TCRdb to about 2021). Background on the whole study: Bulk RNA from unsorted whole blood was used for TCR sequencing, so alpha and beta chains could not be paired. Paper-wide results and their limitations: VDJdb matching was skewed toward anti-spike CD8 responses and likely underestimated virus-specific expansions, missing private and CD4 specificities.

Based on the germline V gene (reference sequence), the CDR1 and CDR2 sequences are LNHDA and SQIVND. Reading from cysteine to phenylalanine, the CDR3 counts 15 amino acids. CDR3 DNA only is kept here, 45 bases in frame from base 1. V is cut by 5 bases and J by 3 bases, and the space between the germline ends is 15 bases. Library preparation used 5' RACE. The run used a NextSeq 500. The TCR library protocol attached unique molecular identifiers to individual cDNA molecules to correct for sequencing error and PCR bias. Both TCR alpha and beta chains were sequenced, and tight co-correlation was observed between alpha and beta sequence abundances in each sample. The original pipeline was this. Decombinator V4 was used to annotate the V gene, J gene and CDR3 of the TCR sequences. Expanded TCRs were defined as changing significantly between any two time points under a Poisson model with p below 0.0001. TCR abundances were normalised to the total number of TCRs sequenced per sample and expressed as counts per million. TRAV1-2 paired with TRAJ12, TRAJ20 or TRAJ33 defined MAIT TCRs, while TRAV10 paired with TRAJ18 defined iNKT TCRs. A search of VDJdb, accessed on 1 November 2021, was run for TCRs annotated to CMV, EBV and SARS-CoV-2, with TCRs annotated for multiple antigens excluded. TCRdb reprocessing: public reads trimmed at Q25 with fastp, clones called with MiXCR, in-frame beta chains kept. Each CDR3 protein appears once, grouped with its most common genes and DNA. The V and J calls were not made by the authors but by TCRdb's processing. Recorded for this sample are about 63,000 distinct CDR3 sequences; 10% to 15% of them occurred a single time. Of the sample, about 4.7% is held by the ten largest clones.

A case-control design nested within a healthcare worker cohort in London, UK, was used, with weekly nasopharyngeal swab PCR tests and blood sampling performed. Healthcare workers were recruited during the week of the UK lockdown, between 23 and 31 March 2020, and followed weekly for up to roughly 16 weeks. This TCR came from an adult who was a healthcare worker with PCR-confirmed SARS-CoV-2 infection or an uninfected control (not recorded which). Sequencing used whole blood. The chain joins TRBV19 to TRBJ2-3, with TRBD1 as a weak D call on 6 bases. The CDR3 is CASSPRTARTDTQYF. The nucleotide sequence is given as TGTGCCAGTAGTCCTCGGACAGCAAGAACAGATACGCAGTATTTT.